This T cell receptor (beta chain) was obtained from a study of cytomegalovirus exposure and HLA in healthy donors. Study-wide context: The study placed around 80% of its approximately 360 genotyped donors in the Caucasian-associated ancestry cluster. Study-wide findings and caveats: Researchers counted around 180 TCR beta chains as cytomegalovirus-associated.

The primer mix had 60 Vbeta and 13 Jbeta primers. Profiled with immunoSEQ multiplex PCR; TCRdb holds only in-frame clones, not every one. Here the sample spans about 120,000 clones, around 79% being singletons. Note on this clone: Antigen unknown.

The TCR was taken from a woman aged 25 to 39 in good health and CMV-seropositive. Sequenced sample: PBMCs.

This chain's CDR3 is CASSPANRAGAFF. The DNA for the CDR3 is TGTGCCAGCAGTCCAGCTAACAGGGCCGGGGCTTTCTTT. The V and J genes are TRBV6-6 and TRBJ1-1; possibly TRBD1 for D (6 bases). CDR1 and CDR2 (germline): MNHNY, SVGAGI (reference sequence). Between the trimmed V and J ends, which lost 5 bases and 11 bases, there was a span of 18 bases. The CDR3 loop spans 13 amino acids.